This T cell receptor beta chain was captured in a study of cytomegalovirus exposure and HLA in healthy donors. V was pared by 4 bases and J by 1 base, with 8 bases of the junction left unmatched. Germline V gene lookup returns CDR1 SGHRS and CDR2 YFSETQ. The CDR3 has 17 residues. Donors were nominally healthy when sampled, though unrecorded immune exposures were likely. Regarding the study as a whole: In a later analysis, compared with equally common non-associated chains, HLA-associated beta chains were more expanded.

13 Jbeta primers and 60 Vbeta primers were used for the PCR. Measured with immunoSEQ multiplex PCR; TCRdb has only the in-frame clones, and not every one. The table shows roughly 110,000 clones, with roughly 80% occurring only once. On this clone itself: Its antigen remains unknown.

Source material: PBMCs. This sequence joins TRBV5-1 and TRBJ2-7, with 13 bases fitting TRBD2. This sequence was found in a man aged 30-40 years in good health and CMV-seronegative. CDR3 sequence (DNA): TGCGCCAGCAGCCCGTGGACTAGCGGGAGCCTTTCCTACGAGCAGTACTTC. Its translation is CASSPWTSGSLSYEQYF.